The 28 T cell receptor beta chains reported below all come from one sample, sequenced in a study of blood T cell repertoires in COVID-19. Assay: immunoSEQ multiplex PCR; the TCRdb copy retains only in-frame clones and omits some. This repertoire shows about 190,000 clones, more than 85% found once; its top ten account for about 1%. The sample comprised peripheral blood. These receptors all stem from a man aged 25-45 years with acute or convalescent COVID-19.

This clone was detected only once. This chain uses TRBV10-1 with TRBJ1-1; 11 bases fit TRBD1. This CDR3 region has 15 residues. Losses at the gene ends were 3 bases for V and 4 bases for J; bases not matched to a gene: 4. The germline V gene has CDR1 WNHNN and CDR2 SYGVQD (reference sequence). The CDR3 DNA reads as TGCGCCAGCAGTGACGGGGGGACAGGGGGCACTGAAGCTTTCTTT. Amino acid sequence: CASSDGGTGGTEAFF.

CDR3 amino acids: CATYPGTSGRAGEQFF. CDR3 sequence (DNA): TGTGCCACATACCCCGGGACTAGCGGGAGGGCCGGTGAGCAGTTCTTC. The gene calls are TRBV28 and TRBJ2-1, with 16 nucleotides matching TRBD2. The CDR3 spans 16 residues. The germline gives CDR1 MDHEN, CDR2 SYDVKM. The V segment lost 10 bases and the J segment 9 bases; nucleotides outside the gene matches: 12. The full variable domain, rest sourced from reference TRBV28 and TRBJ2-1, is DVKVTQSSRYLVKRTGEKVFLECVQDMDHENMFWYRQDPGLGLRLIYFSYDVKMKEKGDIPEGYSVSREKKERFSLILESASTNQTSMYLCATYPGTSGRAGEQFFGPGTRLTVL.

The chain links TRBV28 to TRBJ2-1, with a tentative D call TRBD2 (7 bases). The germline V gene encodes CDR1 MDHEN and CDR2 SYDVKM. The CDR3 has 14 residues. V was clipped by 8 bases and J by 6 bases, with 17 bases between them. The DNA for the CDR3 is TGTGCCAGCGGGGGGGGGCCCTCGGGCAATGAGCAGTTCTTC. It is translated as CASGGGPSGNEQFF.

V is TRBV7-3 and J is TRBJ2-5; TRBD1 is a possible D gene (6 bases). Trimming took off 6 bases at V and 4 bases at J, with 18 bases between the two ends. Germline CDR1 reads SGHTA; CDR2 reads FQGTGA. The CDR3 runs to 15 residues. The CDR3, as DNA: TGTGCCAGCAGTTCACAGGGCTTACCGATAGAGACCCAGTACTTC. Residues: CASSSQGLPIETQYF.

The CDR3 loop is CAWSTTGLQPQHF. CDR3 DNA sequence: TGTGCCTGGAGTACTACAGGGTTACAGCCCCAGCATTTT. The chain recombines TRBV30 with TRBJ1-5; TRBD1 is a possible D gene (6 bases). The germline CDR1 and CDR2 sequences are GTSNPN and SVGIG (reference sequence). V lost 2 bases and J lost 7, with 12 bases in between. The CDR3 consists of 13 residues.

This sequence joins TRBV6-5 and TRBJ2-3; a weak D match, TRBD2 (6 bases). Trimming left V 7 bases short and J 2 bases short, with 13 bases between. The CDR3 length is 14 residues. In germline, CDR1 is MNHEY, CDR2 SVGAGI. CDR3: CASKAGQSTDTQYF. CDR3 coding DNA: TGTGCCAGCAAAGCGGGCCAATCCACAGATACGCAGTATTTT.

This clone was seen only once. This chain links TRBV27 with TRBJ1-2; 7 bases fit TRBD1. Looked up from germline, CDR1 is MNHEY and CDR2 is SMNVEV (reference sequence). V was clipped by 6 bases and J by 6 bases; unmatched bases: 7. CDR3 length: 13 residues. The CDR3 bases are TGTGCCAGCAGGCCGACAGGGCAAAATGGCTACACCTTC. It codes for CASRPTGQNGYTF.

The V and J genes are TRBV18 and TRBJ1-2, with TRBD1 matching 10 bases. The J segment lost 6 bases and the V segment lost 3 bases, leaving 4 bases of the junction unmatched. Germline CDR1 and CDR2: KGHSH and LQKENI. This CDR3 has 14 amino acids. The CDR3 sequence is CASSPGTGDNGYTF. In DNA, the CDR3 is TGTGCCAGCTCACCCGGGACAGGGGATAATGGCTACACCTTC.

The V and J genes are TRBV20-1 and TRBJ2-1; D ambiguous. The CDR3 extends over 14 amino acids. Per germline, CDR1 DFQATT and CDR2 SNEGSKA (reference sequence). Trimming took 3 bases from V and 0 from J, leaving 9 bases between them. The CDR3 region is CSASLGSSYNEQFF. The CDR3 DNA follows: TGCAGTGCTAGTCTAGGAAGCTCCTACAATGAGCAGTTCTTC.

The CDR3 sequence: CASSLVGDTYYEQYF. In DNA, the CDR3 is TGTGCCAGCAGCTTAGTGGGAGACACTTACTACGAGCAGTACTTC. The gene calls are TRBV7-2 and TRBJ2-7; possibly TRBD2 for D (5 bases). V lost 1 base and J 3 bases, leaving 13 bases between the germline ends. This CDR3 has 15 amino acids. Germline CDR1 reads SGHTA; CDR2 reads FQGNSA.

The chain links TRBV10-2 to TRBJ1-5; D gene ambiguous. CDR1 and CDR2 from the germline V gene are WSHSY and SAAADI. This CDR3 spans 15 amino acids. V was clipped by 1 base and J by 2 bases, with 9 bases between them. The CDR3 region is CASSEWAGGNQPQHF. CDR3 coding DNA: TGCGCCAGCAGTGAGTGGGCAGGCGGCAATCAGCCCCAGCATTTT.

The chain combines TRBV7-9 with TRBJ2-1; no clear D gene. Deletions cut 5 bases from V and 7 bases from J, with 12 bases between. Germline CDR1 reads SEHNR; CDR2 reads FQNEAQ (reference sequence). The CDR3 runs 13 residues. Here the CDR3 DNA reads TGTGCCAGCAGCCCAAATTTACGGAATGAGCAGTTCTTC. Translated, it gives CASSPNLRNEQFF.

This chain connects TRBV28 to TRBJ2-2; 14 nucleotides line up with TRBD2. Trimming took 6 bases from V and 8 from J; bases not matched to a gene: 8. The CDR3 is 16 amino acids. Germline V CDR1 and CDR2: MDHEN, SYDVKM. CDR3 in amino acids: CASSPGLAGGSGELFF. The CDR3 DNA reads TGTGCCAGCAGCCCCGGACTAGCGGGAGGCAGTGGGGAGCTGTTTTTT.

The V and J genes are TRBV10-1 and TRBJ2-7; D is undetermined. CDR1 and CDR2 from the germline V gene are WNHNN and SYGVQD (reference sequence). This CDR3 has 13 residues. V was clipped by 5 bases and J by 10 bases, with 18 bases between them. The CDR3 DNA sequence: TGCGCCAGCAGTCGAATGGCAGGTTCGGATCAGTACTTC. Its protein is CASSRMAGSDQYF.

This chain uses TRBV27 with TRBJ1-5; 7 positions agree with TRBD1. The CDR3 totals 14 residues. In germline, CDR1 is MNHEY, CDR2 SMNVEV (reference sequence). V shed 6 bases, J shed 0 bases, and the junction held 2 bases outside the gene matches. The CDR3 DNA reads as TGTGCCAGCAGGGGACAGTATAGCAATCAGCCCCAGCATTTT. Translated: CASRGQYSNQPQHF.

The chain carries TRBV29-1 and TRBJ2-2, with 7 bases matching TRBD1. Germline lookup yields CDR1 SQVTM and CDR2 ANQGSEA. The junction had 4 bases not matched to a gene; V was cut back by 4 bases and J by 2 bases. The CDR3 length is 14 residues. The CDR3 loop is CSVVSGGNTGELFF. The CDR3 DNA reads TGCAGCGTTGTTTCAGGGGGTAACACCGGGGAGCTGTTTTTT.

The chain is built from TRBV19 and TRBJ1-1; 9 nucleotides line up with TRBD1. Germline assignment: CDR1 LNHDA and CDR2 SQIVND (reference sequence). This CDR3 contains 15 residues. Unmatched junction bases numbered 5, after V lost 5 bases and J lost 1 base. This CDR3 is CASSAPGQGNTEAFF. CDR3 sequence (DNA): TGTGCCAGTAGTGCTCCGGGACAGGGGAACACTGAAGCTTTCTTT. The full variable domain, with the rest looked up from reference TRBV19 and TRBJ1-1, is DGGITQSPKYLFRKEGQNVTLSCEQNLNHDAMYWYRQDPGQGLRLIYYSQIVNDFQKGDIAEGYSVSREKKESFPLTVTSAQKNPTAFYLCASSAPGQGNTEAFFGQGTRLTVV.

V usage is TRBV5-5 and J usage is TRBJ2-7, with a weak D call TRBD1 (5 bases). The V end lost 1 base, the J end lost 5 bases, and 10 bases lay between the germline ends. Germline-derived CDR1 and CDR2 are SGHKS and YYEKEE (reference sequence). This CDR3 region has 13 residues. CDR3: CASSLQIRDEQYF. The CDR3 nucleotides are TGTGCCAGCAGCTTGCAAATCAGGGACGAGCAGTACTTC.

This chain connects TRBV7-2 to TRBJ2-1; TRBD2 matches 12 bases. The CDR3 has 16 residues. V dropped 5 bases and J dropped 8; count of bases not matched to a gene: 10. From germline, CDR1 is SGHTA and CDR2 FQGNSA. CDR3 amino acids: CASSRLLAGGSDEQFF. The CDR3 DNA is TGTGCCAGCAGCCGTCTACTAGCGGGAGGTTCTGATGAGCAGTTCTTC.

The gene calls are TRBV28 and TRBJ2-3; 7 positions agree with TRBD1. The J segment lost 6 bases and the V segment lost 6 bases, leaving 6 bases of the junction unmatched. The CDR3 is 13 amino acids. Germline V gene lookup returns CDR1 MDHEN and CDR2 SYDVKM. Written as DNA, the CDR3 is TGTGCCAGCAGGCAGGGGGTAATGGATACGCAGTATTTT. Its translation is CASRQGVMDTQYF.

The chain couples TRBV18 to TRBJ2-5; 7 nucleotides agree with TRBD2. The V segment lost 5 bases and the J segment 4 bases; nucleotides outside the gene matches: 10. CDR3 length equals 15 residues. Germline V CDR1 and CDR2: KGHSH, LQKENI. CDR3 DNA sequence: TGTGCCAGCTCATCTCGGACTAGTCCGGGAGAGACCCAGTACTTC. This codes for CASSSRTSPGETQYF. Combining the CDR3 with reference TRBV18 and TRBJ2-5 gives the whole variable domain NAGVMQNPRHLVRRRGQEARLRCSPMKGHSHVYWYRQLPEEGLKFMVYLQKENIIDESGMPKERFSAEFPKEGPSILRIQQVVRGDSAAYFCASSSRTSPGETQYFGPGTRLLVL.

This chain links TRBV29-1 with TRBJ1-1; TRBD1 matches 7 bases. CDR1 and CDR2 from the germline V gene are SQVTM and ANQGSEA. V shed 6 bases, J shed 1 base, and the junction held 5 bases outside the gene matches. The length of the CDR3 is 13 residues. The CDR3 is CSVSQGGNTEAFF. The CDR3 bases are TGCAGCGTGAGTCAGGGGGGGAACACTGAAGCTTTCTTT.

Points on this clone: One junction end disagrees with the germline gene, perhaps due to a read error. This chain links TRBV3-1 (or the pseudogene TRBV3-2) with TRBJ1-4, with D possibly being TRBD1 (5 bases). Germline CDR1 is LGHDT and CDR2 is YNNKEL (reference sequence). This CDR3 region has 15 residues. The chain's CDR3 is CASSRLDSRNQKLFF. The CDR3, as DNA: TGTGCCAGCAGCCGTCTTGACAGCCGTAATCAAAAACTGTTTTTT.

The rearrangement links TRBV6-2 or TRBV6-3 to TRBJ1-2; TRBD1 agrees at 7 bases. Looked up from germline, CDR1 is MNHEY and CDR2 is SVGEGT. This CDR3 is 16 amino acids long. V shed 2 bases and J 0 bases; nucleotides not matched to a gene: 6. Written as DNA, the CDR3 is TGTGCCAGCAGTTACCCCGGGACAGCTTCTAACTATGGCTACACCTTC. It codes for CASSYPGTASNYGYTF.

V gene TRBV30 combines with J gene TRBJ1-5, with 7 bases aligning to TRBD1. Germline V gives CDR1 GTSNPN, CDR2 SVGIG (reference sequence). V shed 0 bases, J shed 5 bases, and the junction held 4 bases outside the gene matches. The CDR3 consists of 14 residues. CDR3 sequence reads: CAWSVRTGDQPQHF. CDR3 in DNA: TGTGCCTGGAGTGTTCGGACAGGAGATCAGCCCCAGCATTTT.

The rearrangement uses TRBV9 and TRBJ2-5, with D possibly TRBD1 on 6 matching bases. The CDR3 is made up of 14 amino acids. Trimming took 0 bases from V and 1 from J, leaving 7 bases between them. The germline V gene has CDR1 SGDLS and CDR2 YYNGEE. The CDR3: CASSVGGPQETQYF. CDR3 in DNA: TGTGCCAGCAGCGTAGGGGGGCCCCAAGAGACCCAGTACTTC.

Remarks on this clone: The CDR3 ends on some other residue instead of the conserved phenylalanine or tryptophan, so this is likely a read error. It is unclear where the CDR3 begins or ends on the DNA, so no DNA is shown, and the CDR3 is as TCRdb lists it. The chain links TRBV6-1 to TRBJ2-7; the table's TRBD2 call for D was not verified on the DNA. The germline V gene encodes CDR1 MNHNS and CDR2 SASEGT. A total of 14 residues make up the CDR3, ends included. The CDR3 loop reads CASSEGTSGSLALA.

The J gene is TRBJ1-2, the V gene TRBV19, with a tentative D call TRBD1 (5 bases). The CDR3 loop spans 16 amino acids. The V gene's germline CDR1 is LNHDA and CDR2 SQIVND (reference sequence). Trimming pared 3 bases from V and 5 bases from J, leaving 19 bases between. CDR3 bases: TGTGCCAGTAGTATCGAATGGCCGGGGGTAGCGTATGGCTACACCTTC. Amino acids: CASSIEWPGVAYGYTF.